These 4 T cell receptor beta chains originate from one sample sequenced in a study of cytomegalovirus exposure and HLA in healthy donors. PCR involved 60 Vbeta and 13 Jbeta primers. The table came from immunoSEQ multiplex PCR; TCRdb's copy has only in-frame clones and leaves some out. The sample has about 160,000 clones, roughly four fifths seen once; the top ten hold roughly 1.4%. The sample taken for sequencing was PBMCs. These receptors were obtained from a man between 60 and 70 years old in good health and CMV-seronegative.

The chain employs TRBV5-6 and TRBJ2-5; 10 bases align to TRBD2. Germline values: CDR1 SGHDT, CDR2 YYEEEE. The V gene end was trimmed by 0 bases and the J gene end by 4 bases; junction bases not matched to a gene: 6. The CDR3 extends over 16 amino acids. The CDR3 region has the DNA TGTGCCAGCAGCTTGGGGGGAAGGACTAGCGGAGAGACCCAGTACTTC. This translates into CASSLGGRTSGETQYF.

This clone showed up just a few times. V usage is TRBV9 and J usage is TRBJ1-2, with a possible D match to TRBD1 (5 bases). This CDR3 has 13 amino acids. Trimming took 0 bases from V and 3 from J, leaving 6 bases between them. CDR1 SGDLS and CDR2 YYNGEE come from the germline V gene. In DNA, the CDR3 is TGTGCCAGCAGCGTAGGGGGGGACTATGGCTACACCTTC. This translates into CASSVGGDYGYTF.

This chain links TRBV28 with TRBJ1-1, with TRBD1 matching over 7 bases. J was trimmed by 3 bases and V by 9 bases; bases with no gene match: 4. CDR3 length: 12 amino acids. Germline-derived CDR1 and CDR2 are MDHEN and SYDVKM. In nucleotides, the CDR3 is TGTGCCAGTACAACAGGGGACACTGAAGCTTTCTTT. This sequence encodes CASTTGDTEAFF. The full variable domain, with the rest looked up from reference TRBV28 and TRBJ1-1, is DVKVTQSSRYLVKRTGEKVFLECVQDMDHENMFWYRQDPGLGLRLIYFSYDVKMKEKGDIPEGYSVSREKKERFSLILESASTNQTSMYLCASTTGDTEAFFGQGTRLTVV.

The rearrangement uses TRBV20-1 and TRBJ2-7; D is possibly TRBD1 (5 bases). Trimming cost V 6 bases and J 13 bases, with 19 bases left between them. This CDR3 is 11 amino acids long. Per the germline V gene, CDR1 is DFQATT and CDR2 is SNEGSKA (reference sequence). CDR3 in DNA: TGCAGTGCCCGATCAATCGACAGTTATTACTTC. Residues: CSARSIDSYYF.